This is a list of T cell receptor beta chains from one sample in a study of shared clonotypes between healthy human individuals. Produced via immunoSEQ multiplex PCR; TCRdb's table is partial and in-frame only. The sample records about 1 million clones, about 75% being singletons. The sequenced sample consisted of memory CD4+ T cells sorted from blood. The source of these receptors is a man between 18 and 29 years old in good health. Both conserved end residues are part of each CDR3. Each record gives: J gene, V gene, CDR3 protein.

j_call: TRBJ2-7
v_call: TRBV5-5
cdr3_aa: CASAGQGLTYEQYF

j_call: TRBJ2-7
v_call: TRBV10-1
cdr3_aa: CASRVRVYEQYF

j_call: TRBJ1-6
v_call: TRBV12-5
cdr3_aa: CASGVGNNSPLHF

j_call: TRBJ2-1
v_call: TRBV5-6
cdr3_aa: CASRFLQGYNEQFF

j_call: TRBJ1-1
v_call: TRBV28
cdr3_aa: CASRRSLDRNTEAFF

j_call: TRBJ1-1
v_call: TRBV18
cdr3_aa: CASSPLAAQGQAFF

j_call: TRBJ2-7
v_call: TRBV19
cdr3_aa: CASSITVGHEQYF

j_call: TRBJ2-1
v_call: TRBV21-1
cdr3_aa: CASSKGGQDLAYNEQFF

j_call: TRBJ1-2
v_call: TRBV18
cdr3_aa: CASSPPNRADGYTF

j_call: TRBJ2-3
v_call: TRBV5-1
cdr3_aa: CASSLASGGQQYF

j_call: TRBJ2-7
v_call: TRBV29-1
cdr3_aa: CSVADHYEQYF

j_call: TRBJ2-1
v_call: TRBV29-1
cdr3_aa: CSAQGDRGRIAYNEQFF

j_call: TRBJ2-5
v_call: TRBV5-8
cdr3_aa: CASSPRTGGRETQYF

j_call: TRBJ1-3
v_call: TRBV19
cdr3_aa: CASSVGRTASGNTIYF

j_call: TRBJ1-1
v_call: TRBV5-1
cdr3_aa: CASSFGPSPEAFF

j_call: TRBJ1-1
v_call: TRBV7-2
cdr3_aa: CASSLDRAVAFF

j_call: TRBJ2-7
v_call: TRBV6-5
cdr3_aa: CASSLTPGPYEQYF

j_call: TRBJ2-7
v_call: TRBV19
cdr3_aa: CASRGPADEQYF

j_call: TRBJ1-2
v_call: TRBV5-1
cdr3_aa: CASSPDRVRYGYTF

j_call: TRBJ2-5
v_call: TRBV11-3
cdr3_aa: CASSLGPGGTQYF

j_call: TRBJ1-2
v_call: TRBV10-2
cdr3_aa: CASSESGREGSYGYTF

j_call: TRBJ2-2
v_call: TRBV25-1
cdr3_aa: CASSELDTGYRELFF

j_call: TRBJ2-7
v_call: TRBV4-3
cdr3_aa: CASSQDRDSYEQYF

j_call: TRBJ1-5
v_call: TRBV6-1
cdr3_aa: CASSEAWSSNQPQHF

j_call: TRBJ2-7
v_call: TRBV5-1
cdr3_aa: CASSPRPTRAYEQYF

j_call: TRBJ1-4
v_call: TRBV4-3
cdr3_aa: CASSQVASKLFF

j_call: TRBJ2-1
v_call: TRBV7-2
cdr3_aa: CASSLVGLTPGNEQFF

j_call: TRBJ2-1
v_call: TRBV19
cdr3_aa: CASSIQGYEQFF

j_call: TRBJ2-7
v_call: TRBV9
cdr3_aa: CASSFRTGADEQYF

j_call: TRBJ1-2
v_call: TRBV12-5
cdr3_aa: CASGGTLGYGYTF

j_call: TRBJ2-6
v_call: TRBV2
cdr3_aa: CASTTSPVNVLTF

j_call: TRBJ2-3
v_call: TRBV2
cdr3_aa: CASKGLSTDTQYF

j_call: TRBJ2-5
v_call: TRBV5-1
cdr3_aa: CASSLQAGETQYF

j_call: TRBJ1-6
v_call: TRBV5-1
cdr3_aa: CASSLEADSPLHF

j_call: TRBJ1-4
v_call: TRBV6-1
cdr3_aa: CASSGLSGEQNEKLFF

j_call: TRBJ2-7
v_call: TRBV5-1
cdr3_aa: CASRWNPDGYEQYF

j_call: TRBJ2-3
v_call: TRBV18
cdr3_aa: CASSPASRTDTQYF

j_call: TRBJ2-5
v_call: TRBV30
cdr3_aa: CAWSVLETQYF

j_call: TRBJ2-3
v_call: TRBV29-1
cdr3_aa: CSVMGSENTDTQYF

j_call: TRBJ2-1
v_call: TRBV11-3
cdr3_aa: CASSLSGGRWDEQFF

j_call: TRBJ2-2
v_call: TRBV6-6
cdr3_aa: CASQMRTGGGTGELFF

j_call: TRBJ2-6
v_call: TRBV19
cdr3_aa: CASSIGRAGANVLTF

j_call: TRBJ1-5
v_call: TRBV30
cdr3_aa: CAWSGGQGDNQPQHF

j_call: TRBJ1-2
v_call: TRBV5-1
cdr3_aa: CASSAGADYGYTF

j_call: TRBJ2-7
v_call: TRBV11-2
cdr3_aa: CASRWTGNYEQYF

j_call: TRBJ1-2
v_call: TRBV6-5
cdr3_aa: CASSYSQGLQDGYTF

j_call: TRBJ2-7
v_call: TRBV19
cdr3_aa: CASSMSLAGGEQYF

j_call: TRBJ1-3
v_call: TRBV7-9
cdr3_aa: CASSPHGNTIYF

j_call: TRBJ2-1
v_call: TRBV5-6
cdr3_aa: CASSLQETSGRAQQFF

j_call: TRBJ1-5
v_call: TRBV28
cdr3_aa: CASSGTRGQPQHF

j_call: TRBJ2-3
v_call: TRBV2
cdr3_aa: CASSGIHTDTQYF

j_call: TRBJ2-1
v_call: TRBV9
cdr3_aa: CASSAGTGPYNEQFF

j_call: TRBJ1-3
v_call: TRBV5-1
cdr3_aa: CASSLNGAGGNTIYF

j_call: TRBJ2-7
v_call: TRBV6-1
cdr3_aa: CASSGTGGSLYEQYF

j_call: TRBJ2-5
v_call: TRBV7-9
cdr3_aa: CASSLALPSLETQYF

j_call: TRBJ2-7
v_call: TRBV7-2
cdr3_aa: CASSLVAGTSGSYEQYF

j_call: TRBJ2-5
v_call: TRBV18
cdr3_aa: CASSLRQGETQYF